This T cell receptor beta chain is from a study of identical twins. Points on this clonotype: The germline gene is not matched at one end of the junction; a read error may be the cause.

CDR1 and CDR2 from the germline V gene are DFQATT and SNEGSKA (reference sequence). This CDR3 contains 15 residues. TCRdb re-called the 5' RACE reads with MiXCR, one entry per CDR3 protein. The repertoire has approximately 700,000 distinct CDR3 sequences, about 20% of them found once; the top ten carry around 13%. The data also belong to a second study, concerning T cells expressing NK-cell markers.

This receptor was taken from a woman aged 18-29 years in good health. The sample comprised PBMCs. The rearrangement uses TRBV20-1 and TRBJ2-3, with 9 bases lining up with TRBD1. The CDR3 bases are TGCAGTGCCAGAGCCCCGGGACAGGGATCGGATACGCAGTATTTT. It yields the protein CSARAPGQGSDTQYF.